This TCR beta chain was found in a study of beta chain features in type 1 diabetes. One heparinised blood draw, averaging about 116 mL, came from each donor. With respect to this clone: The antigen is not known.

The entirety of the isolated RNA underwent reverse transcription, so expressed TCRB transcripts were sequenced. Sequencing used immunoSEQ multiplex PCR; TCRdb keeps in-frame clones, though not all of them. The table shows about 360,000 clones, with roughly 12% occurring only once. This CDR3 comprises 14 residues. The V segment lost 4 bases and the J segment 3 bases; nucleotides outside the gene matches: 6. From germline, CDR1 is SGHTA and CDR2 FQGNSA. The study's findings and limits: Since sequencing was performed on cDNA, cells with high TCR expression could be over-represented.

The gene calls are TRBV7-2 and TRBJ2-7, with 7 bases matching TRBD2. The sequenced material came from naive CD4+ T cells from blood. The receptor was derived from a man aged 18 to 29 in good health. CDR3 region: CASSWGGGRYEQYF. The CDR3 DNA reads TGTGCCAGCAGCTGGGGCGGGGGACGCTACGAGCAGTACTTC.